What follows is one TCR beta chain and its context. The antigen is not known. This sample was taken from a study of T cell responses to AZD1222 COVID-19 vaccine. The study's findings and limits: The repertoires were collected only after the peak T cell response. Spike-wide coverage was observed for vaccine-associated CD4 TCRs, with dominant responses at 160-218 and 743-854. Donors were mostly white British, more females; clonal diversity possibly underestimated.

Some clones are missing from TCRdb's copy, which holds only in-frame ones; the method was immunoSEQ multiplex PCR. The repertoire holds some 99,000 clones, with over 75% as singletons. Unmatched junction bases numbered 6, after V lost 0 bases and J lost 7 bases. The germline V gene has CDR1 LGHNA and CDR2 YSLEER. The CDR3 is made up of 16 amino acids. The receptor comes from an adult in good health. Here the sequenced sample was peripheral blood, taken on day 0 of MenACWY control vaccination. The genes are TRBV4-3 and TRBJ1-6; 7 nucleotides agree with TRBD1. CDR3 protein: CASSQDPGQRNSPLHF. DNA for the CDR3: TGCGCCAGCAGCCAAGACCCGGGACAGAGGAATTCACCCCTCCACTTT.